Listed below are T cell receptor beta chains from one sample, sequenced in a study of blood T cell repertoires in COVID-19. Sequencing used immunoSEQ multiplex PCR; TCRdb keeps in-frame clones, though not all of them. The sample consists of about 98,000 clones, 80% to 90% of them appearing once. Sequencing used peripheral blood. These receptors all stem from a man in his forties or fifties with active or convalescent COVID-19. Both conserved end residues are part of each CDR3. Each record gives: V gene, J gene, D gene, CDR3 protein. D genes are given only for firm matches.

v_gene: TRBV10-2
j_gene: TRBJ2-3
d_gene: TRBD2
CDR3aa: CASSGLAGGRTQYF

v_gene: TRBV9
j_gene: TRBJ2-1
d_gene: TRBD1
CDR3aa: CASSSTPDRGRRNEQFF

v_gene: TRBV10-3
j_gene: TRBJ1-6
d_gene: TRBD1
CDR3aa: CAIRDTGAPNSPLHF

v_gene: TRBV7-3
j_gene: TRBJ1-1
d_gene: TRBD1
CDR3aa: CASSIGTGSEAFF

v_gene: TRBV28
j_gene: TRBJ1-5
d_gene: .
CDR3aa: CASSLDSSQPQHF

v_gene: TRBV9
j_gene: TRBJ1-2
d_gene: .
CDR3aa: CASSDPWGDYGYTF

v_gene: TRBV6-2/TRBV6-3
j_gene: TRBJ2-5
d_gene: .
CDR3aa: CASSRGQETQYF

v_gene: TRBV7-2
j_gene: TRBJ1-5
d_gene: .
CDR3aa: CASSHLSSNQPQHF

v_gene: TRBV19
j_gene: TRBJ1-1
d_gene: .
CDR3aa: CASTEDYTEAFF

v_gene: TRBV5-1
j_gene: TRBJ1-2
d_gene: .
CDR3aa: CASSLDSGSNYGYTF

v_gene: TRBV6-1
j_gene: TRBJ1-4
d_gene: .
CDR3aa: CASSGPGSSRGGEKLFF

v_gene: TRBV6-5
j_gene: TRBJ2-3
d_gene: .
CDR3aa: CASSYQGRFTDTQYF

v_gene: TRBV5-1
j_gene: TRBJ2-5
d_gene: .
CDR3aa: CASSLFGGQYQETQYF

v_gene: TRBV27
j_gene: TRBJ2-1
d_gene: TRBD2
CDR3aa: CASSLGLAGAPGFF

v_gene: TRBV15
j_gene: TRBJ1-3
d_gene: .
CDR3aa: CATSRDPAGNTIYF

v_gene: TRBV19
j_gene: TRBJ1-4
d_gene: .
CDR3aa: CASRRGNEKLFF

v_gene: TRBV7-6
j_gene: TRBJ2-5
d_gene: TRBD2
CDR3aa: CASSFGGGAWETQYF

v_gene: TRBV19
j_gene: TRBJ1-2
d_gene: TRBD1
CDR3aa: CASSMVGQSIYGYTF

v_gene: TRBV6-4
j_gene: TRBJ2-2
d_gene: .
CDR3aa: CASSDAYSTGELFF

v_gene: TRBV6-5
j_gene: TRBJ2-2
d_gene: TRBD2
CDR3aa: CASRSGGTSTGELFF

v_gene: TRBV29-1
j_gene: TRBJ1-2
d_gene: .
CDR3aa: CSVEEGLVGGYTF

v_gene: TRBV4-3
j_gene: TRBJ2-1
d_gene: TRBD1
CDR3aa: CASSQDRNRGVDNEQFF

v_gene: TRBV9
j_gene: TRBJ1-1
d_gene: .
CDR3aa: CASSVGGDTEAFF

v_gene: TRBV12-3/TRBV12-4
j_gene: TRBJ2-1
d_gene: .
CDR3aa: CASSFFRSEQFF

v_gene: TRBV6-5
j_gene: TRBJ1-4
d_gene: .
CDR3aa: CASSYGTLNSEKLFF

v_gene: TRBV5-6
j_gene: TRBJ1-4
d_gene: .
CDR3aa: CASSLFQGGEKLFF

v_gene: TRBV5-1
j_gene: TRBJ1-1
d_gene: .
CDR3aa: CASSLAPGMNTEAFF

v_gene: TRBV6-5
j_gene: TRBJ2-7
d_gene: .
CDR3aa: CASSTGLGRNEQYF

v_gene: TRBV7-9
j_gene: TRBJ1-1
d_gene: TRBD1
CDR3aa: CASSPGRGLLMNTEAFF

v_gene: TRBV29-1
j_gene: TRBJ1-5
d_gene: .
CDR3aa: CSVAGEGDQPQHF

v_gene: TRBV18
j_gene: TRBJ2-1
d_gene: TRBD1
CDR3aa: CASRDRGYNEQFF

v_gene: TRBV9
j_gene: TRBJ2-1
d_gene: TRBD2
CDR3aa: CASSVHSPLAANEQFF

v_gene: TRBV10-1
j_gene: TRBJ1-1
d_gene: .
CDR3aa: CASSESKRNTEAFF

v_gene: TRBV3-1/TRBV3-2
j_gene: TRBJ1-6
d_gene: .
CDR3aa: CASSQGGPGTGTPLHF

v_gene: TRBV7-9
j_gene: TRBJ1-3
d_gene: TRBD1
CDR3aa: CASRTGTGNTIYF

v_gene: TRBV6-5
j_gene: TRBJ1-1
d_gene: TRBD1
CDR3aa: CAALDRGFLAFF

v_gene: TRBV11-3
j_gene: TRBJ2-2
d_gene: .
CDR3aa: CASSQLLAGTTGELFF

v_gene: TRBV2
j_gene: TRBJ2-2
d_gene: .
CDR3aa: CASRARGSLTGELFF

v_gene: TRBV7-2
j_gene: TRBJ2-2
d_gene: TRBD2
CDR3aa: CASSLFLAGGPGELFF

v_gene: TRBV5-6
j_gene: TRBJ2-6
d_gene: .
CDR3aa: CASSHRTGVGSGANVLTF

v_gene: TRBV6-5
j_gene: TRBJ1-2
d_gene: .
CDR3aa: CASRSGPYGYTF